Included here is one TCR beta chain sequence, with context. Its specificity is unknown. The table came from immunoSEQ multiplex PCR; TCRdb's copy has only in-frame clones and leaves some out. This table holds roughly 53,000 clones, approximately 82% found once. The data stem from a study of lymphopenia after photon versus proton radiotherapy. Points from the study as a whole: Relative stability marked proton patients; photon patients lost diversity and naive cells. In patients who died, overall survival fell as post-nadir TCR diversity dropped more. Better survival with proton therapy was suggested as possible, not demonstrated. After lymphocyte nadir, photon-treated repertoires showed oligoclonal expansion, especially CD8+ Temra.

CDR3 length equals 15 residues. Trimming stripped 6 bases from V and 2 bases from J, with 16 bases between. Germline CDR1 reads SGHTA; CDR2 reads FQGNSA. The chain employs TRBV7-2 and TRBJ1-1; no definite D call. This receptor was identified in a man aged 50 to 59 with gastric cancer. This specimen consisted of peripheral blood, obtained from a patient treated with photon-based radiotherapy. CDR3 amino acids: CASRSTRVVNTEAFF. CDR3 bases: TGTGCCAGCAGAAGTACGAGGGTGGTAAACACTGAAGCTTTCTTT.